The 30 T cell receptor beta chains listed next were all sequenced from one sample in a study of blood T cell repertoires in COVID-19. Libraries were prepared by immunoSEQ multiplex PCR; TCRdb keeps only in-frame clonotypes and omits some of them. The table has a few hundred thousand clones, around 87% seen once. The specimen sequenced was PBMCs or T cells enriched from blood (not recorded which). Source of these receptors: a man aged 30-40 years who had recovered from COVID-19.

The V call is TRBV27, the J call TRBJ2-7, with TRBD2 matching 10 bases. Per germline, CDR1 MNHEY and CDR2 SMNVEV (reference sequence). CDR3 length equals 17 residues. J gave up 1 base and V 1 base, and 7 bases lay outside the gene matches. The CDR3 DNA reads TGTGCCAGCAGTTTATGGGGGGGGACTAGCGTGTCCTACGAGCAGTACTTC. As protein: CASSLWGGTSVSYEQYF.

The gene calls are TRBV28 and TRBJ1-4, with a possible D match to TRBD1 (6 bases). The CDR3 loop spans 16 amino acids. V lost 4 bases, J lost 6 bases, and 18 bases lay in between. Germline values: CDR1 MDHEN, CDR2 SYDVKM. The CDR3: CASSSITGLMDEKLFF. CDR3 nucleotides: TGTGCCAGCAGTTCCATCACAGGGTTAATGGATGAAAAACTGTTTTTT.

This clone was observed a handful of times. The chain recombines TRBV5-5 with TRBJ1-1; the D gene is possibly TRBD1 (5 bases). Germline-derived CDR1 and CDR2 are SGHKS and YYEKEE (reference sequence). Trimming shortened V by 5 bases and J by 5 bases, and 19 bases separated the two germline ends. CDR3 size: 15 residues. CDR3 coding DNA: TGTGCCAGCAGGTCCGGGACTGCGCGATTGACTGAAGCTTTCTTT. As protein: CASRSGTARLTEAFF.

The chain couples TRBV3-1 (or the pseudogene TRBV3-2) to TRBJ2-7; 7 positions agree with TRBD1. After removal of 5 bases from V and 3 bases from J, the junction contained 1 base not matched to a gene. The V gene's germline CDR1 is LGHDT and CDR2 YNNKEL (reference sequence). CDR3 length equals 12 residues. The CDR3 DNA is TGTGCCAGCAGCTGGGACAGCTACGAGCAGTACTTC. Translation: CASSWDSYEQYF.

This chain links TRBV7-8 with TRBJ2-5, with D tentatively TRBD1 (5 bases). This CDR3 contains 13 residues. Germline CDR1 and CDR2: SGHVS and FQNEAQ. V lost 3 bases and J lost 5, with 10 bases in between. The CDR3 loop is CASSLGHRETQYF. The CDR3 DNA follows: TGTGCCAGCAGCTTGGGGCACCGGGAGACCCAGTACTTC.

V gene TRBV6-2 or TRBV6-3 combines with J gene TRBJ1-1, with 7 bases aligning to TRBD1. The junction had 14 bases not matched to a gene; V was cut back by 5 bases and J by 5 bases. This CDR3 has 16 residues. Germline assignment: CDR1 MNHEY and CDR2 SVGEGT. CDR3 nucleotide sequence: TGTGCCAGCAGTCGGAGACAGGGTTCGATAGGGACTGAAGCTTTCTTT. Protein: CASSRRQGSIGTEAFF.

A note on this clone: The sample has other DNA sequences that encode this CDR3 too. The rearrangement links TRBV18 to TRBJ2-5, with 9 bases aligning to TRBD1. This CDR3 has 14 residues. The trim removed 3 bases at V and 1 base at J, leaving 0 bases unmatched. Per germline, CDR1 KGHSH and CDR2 LQKENI. For the CDR3, the DNA is TGTGCCAGCTCACCGGGACAGGGCCAAGAGACCCAGTACTTC. Its translation: CASSPGQGQETQYF.

J is TRBJ1-2 and V is TRBV3-1 (or the pseudogene TRBV3-2); perhaps TRBD1 as D (6 bases). The CDR3 spans 14 residues. V was cut by 3 bases and J by 7 bases, with 15 bases left in between. Germline V lookup: CDR1 LGHDT, CDR2 YNNKEL (reference sequence). The DNA for the CDR3 is TGTGCCAGCAGCCAGAAGGGGACAATGGGTGGCTACACCTTC. Amino acid sequence: CASSQKGTMGGYTF.

This chain connects TRBV7-2 to TRBJ2-7, with TRBD2 identical over 12 bases. Germline assignment: CDR1 SGHTA and CDR2 FQGNSA. The J segment lost 4 bases and the V segment lost 3 bases, leaving 13 bases of the junction unmatched. This CDR3 region has 18 residues. The CDR3 region is CASSLTSGSPFSYYEQYF. The CDR3, as DNA: TGTGCCAGCAGCTTGACTAGCGGGAGTCCTTTTAGTTATTACGAGCAGTACTTC.

This chain connects TRBV7-9 to TRBJ1-2; 8 bases align to TRBD1. This CDR3 spans 14 amino acids. The germline CDR1 and CDR2 sequences are SEHNR and FQNEAQ (reference sequence). V shed 5 bases, J shed 4 bases, and the junction held 6 bases outside the gene matches. In DNA, the CDR3 is TGTGCCAGCAGCCCCGGACAGGGAGCCTATGGCTACACCTTC. It encodes CASSPGQGAYGYTF.

The chain combines TRBV29-1 with TRBJ1-5; D not resolved. The CDR3 has 14 residues. CDR1 SQVTM and CDR2 ANQGSEA come from the germline V gene. V lost 0 bases and J 2 bases, leaving 8 bases between the germline ends. CDR3 bases: TGCAGCGTTGAAGAGGGAGACGGCAATCAGCCCCAGCATTTT. Its protein is CSVEEGDGNQPQHF.

In this sample, this clone turned up once. The V and J genes are TRBV27 and TRBJ1-5; no reliable D call. Between the trimmed V and J ends, which lost 3 bases and 2 bases, there was a span of 8 bases. Germline assignment: CDR1 MNHEY and CDR2 SMNVEV (reference sequence). The CDR3 loop spans 14 amino acids. This chain's CDR3 is CASSFGYGNQPQHF. Here the CDR3 DNA reads TGTGCCAGCAGTTTCGGGTACGGCAATCAGCCCCAGCATTTT.

CDR3 region: CATSQGTDTQYF. CDR3 sequence (DNA): TGTGCCACATCACAGGGAACAGATACGCAGTATTTT. The chain uses TRBV10-3 and TRBJ2-3; D perhaps matches TRBD1 (6 bases). CDR3 length: 12 residues. Germline-derived CDR1 and CDR2 are ENHRY and SYGVKD. Trimming took 10 bases from V and 3 from J, leaving 11 bases between them.

This chain joins TRBV27 and TRBJ1-6; TRBD1 matches at 7 bases. The junction had 7 bases not matched to a gene; V was cut back by 7 bases and J by 7 bases. The CDR3 runs to 14 residues. Germline assignment: CDR1 MNHEY and CDR2 SMNVEV (reference sequence). CDR3 protein: CASNLGTANSPLHF. CDR3 DNA: TGTGCCAGCAATCTCGGGACAGCAAATTCACCCCTCCACTTT.

This clone was seen only once. This sequence joins TRBV12-5 and TRBJ2-3; D gene uncertain. There are 15 residues in the CDR3. V was cut by 7 bases and J by 4 bases, with 18 bases left in between. Germline CDR1 is LGHNT and CDR2 is FRNRAP. This CDR3 reads CASAPPASGPDTQYF. The CDR3 bases are TGTGCTAGTGCCCCACCGGCTAGTGGCCCAGATACGCAGTATTTT.

V and J are TRBV7-2 and TRBJ2-7; the D gene is possibly TRBD1 (5 bases). This CDR3 is 12 amino acids long. Germline-derived CDR1 and CDR2 are SGHTA and FQGNSA. V was pared by 5 bases and J by 4 bases, with 9 bases between. The DNA for the CDR3 is TGTGCCAGCAGCCAAAGGGGATACGAGCAGTACTTC. Amino acid sequence: CASSQRGYEQYF.

The chain carries TRBV7-9 and TRBJ2-3; 7 bases map to TRBD2. The CDR3 length is 15 residues. Unmatched junction bases numbered 9, after V lost 5 bases and J lost 4 bases. CDR1 SEHNR and CDR2 FQNEAQ come from the germline V gene (reference sequence). The CDR3 region is CASSPKAGRADTQYF. The CDR3 coding sequence is TGTGCCAGCAGCCCTAAAGCGGGACGCGCAGATACGCAGTATTTT.

V and J are TRBV7-9 and TRBJ2-7; 7 nucleotides align to TRBD2. Trimming cost V 5 bases and J 2 bases; bases outside gene matches: 9. This CDR3 has 15 residues. The germline V gene encodes CDR1 SEHNR and CDR2 FQNEAQ (reference sequence). The CDR3 loop is CASSNGRPAAYEQYF. Written as DNA, the CDR3 is TGTGCCAGCAGCAACGGGAGGCCAGCGGCCTACGAGCAGTACTTC.

This clone was recorded once. The V gene is TRBV25-1, the J gene TRBJ1-4, with 8 bases fitting TRBD1. The CDR3 length is 17 residues. The germline gives CDR1 MGHDK, CDR2 SYGVNS. V lost 2 bases to trimming and J lost 6 bases; unmatched junction nucleotides: 11. CDR3 sequence reads: CASSEGVLGTGYEKLFF. The CDR3 DNA reads as TGTGCCAGCAGTGAAGGGGTTCTTGGGACAGGATATGAAAAACTGTTTTTT.

V and J are TRBV5-5 and TRBJ1-6; 7 bases are a match to TRBD1. The germline V gene encodes CDR1 SGHKS and CDR2 YYEKEE (reference sequence). The length of the CDR3 is 16 residues. Trimming cost V 0 bases and J 8 bases; bases outside gene matches: 8. The CDR3 sequence is CASSLVGGSEYSPLHF. The CDR3, as DNA: TGTGCCAGCAGCTTGGTAGGGGGCTCGGAATATTCACCCCTCCACTTT.

In this sample, this clone turned up a few times. The chain links TRBV30 to TRBJ1-4; D uncertain. The V gene's germline CDR1 is GTSNPN and CDR2 SVGIG (reference sequence). Trimming removed 4 bases from V and 7 bases from J, with 19 bases in between. This CDR3 contains 15 residues. This chain's CDR3 is CAWTLRWGGSEKLFF. CDR3 nucleotide sequence: TGTGCCTGGACCCTCCGATGGGGAGGTAGTGAAAAACTGTTTTTT.

The rearrangement uses TRBV25-1 and TRBJ1-1; the D is unclear. CDR1 is MGHDK, CDR2 SYGVNS, per germline. With 7 bases removed from V and 3 bases from J, the gap between germline ends came to 9 bases. This CDR3 is built from 12 residues. DNA of the CDR3: TGTGCCAGCACCACTCGAGACACTGAAGCTTTCTTT. Translated: CASTTRDTEAFF.

The chain couples TRBV19 to TRBJ1-2, with D perhaps matching TRBD1 (6 bases). The CDR3 covers 15 residues. Germline loops: CDR1 LNHDA, CDR2 SQIVND (reference sequence). Trimming pared 6 bases from V and 0 bases from J, leaving 14 bases between. The CDR3 DNA is TGTGCCAGTAGGCAACGGACAGATACTAACTATGGCTACACCTTC. This sequence encodes CASRQRTDTNYGYTF.

The CDR3 loop reads CASSFQAGQGEQYF. In nucleotides, the CDR3 is TGTGCCAGCAGTTTCCAAGCGGGACAGGGGGAGCAGTACTTC. J is TRBJ2-7 and V is TRBV27; TRBD1 aligns across 10 bases. V lost 3 bases to trimming and J lost 7 bases; unmatched junction nucleotides: 6. There are 14 residues in the CDR3. The V gene's germline CDR1 is MNHEY and CDR2 SMNVEV (reference sequence).

The gene calls are TRBV19 and TRBJ2-3, with D tentatively TRBD1 (6 bases). The germline gives CDR1 LNHDA, CDR2 SQIVND (reference sequence). V dropped 7 bases and J dropped 4 bases, with 12 bases sitting between them. The CDR3 covers 13 residues. The CDR3 nucleotides read TGTGCCAGTAAACAGGGTGACGCAGATACGCAGTATTTT. Its protein product is CASKQGDADTQYF.

V gene TRBV27 combines with J gene TRBJ2-7; 8 nucleotides agree with TRBD2. CDR1 is MNHEY and CDR2 is SMNVEV in the germline V gene (reference sequence). The ends lost 9 bases at V and 5 bases at J; junction bases unmatched: 12. CDR3 size: 14 residues. The CDR3 DNA reads as TGTGCCAGTTCGGGAGGGGGGTATATCGACGAGCAGTACTTC. This gives the protein CASSGGGYIDEQYF.

The chain couples TRBV5-8 to TRBJ2-6; D is undetermined. Trimming cost V 1 base and J 4 bases, with 12 bases left between them. CDR3 length: 16 residues. The germline V gene has CDR1 SGHTS and CDR2 YDEGEE. DNA of the CDR3: TGTGCCAGCAGCTTGAAGCTCACAGCCGGGGCCAACGTCCTGACTTTC. Protein: CASSLKLTAGANVLTF.

This chain links TRBV9 with TRBJ2-2; 7 bases map to TRBD2. The CDR3 runs to 16 residues. J was trimmed by 6 bases and V by 4 bases; bases with no gene match: 12. Per the germline V gene, CDR1 is SGDLS and CDR2 is YYNGEE. The CDR3 DNA reads TGTGCCAGCAGCACGAAGGCGGGAGAGTTCGCCGGGGAGCTGTTTTTT. It translates to CASSTKAGEFAGELFF.

The chain carries TRBV19 and TRBJ2-5; 8 nucleotides match TRBD2. CDR1 is LNHDA and CDR2 is SQIVND in the germline V gene (reference sequence). This CDR3 comprises 16 residues. V was pared by 3 bases and J by 0 bases, with 6 bases of the junction left unmatched. CDR3 sequence reads: CASSITSGEYQETQYF. In DNA, the CDR3 is TGTGCCAGTAGTATCACTAGCGGAGAGTACCAAGAGACCCAGTACTTC.

The CDR3 region is CASSLGDSDNEQFF. The CDR3 DNA reads as TGCGCCAGCAGCTTGGGGGACAGCGACAATGAGCAGTTCTTC. The chain links TRBV5-1 to TRBJ2-1; 7 bases line up with TRBD1. V gave up 0 bases and J gave up 5 bases; unmatched junction bases: 2. The CDR3 spans 14 residues. CDR1 is SGHRS, CDR2 YFSETQ, per germline.